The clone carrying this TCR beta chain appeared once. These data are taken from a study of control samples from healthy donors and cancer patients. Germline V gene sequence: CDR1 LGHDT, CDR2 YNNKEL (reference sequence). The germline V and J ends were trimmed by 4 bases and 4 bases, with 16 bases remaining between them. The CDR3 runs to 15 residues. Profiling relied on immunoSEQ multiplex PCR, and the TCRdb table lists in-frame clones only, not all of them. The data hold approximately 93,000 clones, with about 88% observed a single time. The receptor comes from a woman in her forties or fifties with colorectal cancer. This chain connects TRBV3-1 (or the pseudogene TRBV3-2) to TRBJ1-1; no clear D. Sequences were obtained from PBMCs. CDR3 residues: CASSLNPLASTEAFF. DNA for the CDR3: TGTGCCAGCAGCCTCAACCCCCTGGCAAGCACTGAAGCTTTCTTT.